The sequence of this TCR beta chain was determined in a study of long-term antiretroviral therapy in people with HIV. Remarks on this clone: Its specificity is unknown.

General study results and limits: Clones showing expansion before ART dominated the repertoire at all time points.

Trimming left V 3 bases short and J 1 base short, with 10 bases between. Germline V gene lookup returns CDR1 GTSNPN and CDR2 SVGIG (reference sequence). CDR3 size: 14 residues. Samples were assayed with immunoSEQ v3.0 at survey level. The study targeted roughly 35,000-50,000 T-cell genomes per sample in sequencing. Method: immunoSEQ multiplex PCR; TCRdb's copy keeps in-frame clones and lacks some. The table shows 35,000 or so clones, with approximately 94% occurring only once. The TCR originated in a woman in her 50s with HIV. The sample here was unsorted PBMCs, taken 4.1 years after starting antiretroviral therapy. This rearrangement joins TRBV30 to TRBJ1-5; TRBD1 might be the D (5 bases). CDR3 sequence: CAWRGTTSNQPQHF. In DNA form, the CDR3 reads TGTGCCTGGAGAGGGACGACGAGCAATCAGCCCCAGCATTTT.